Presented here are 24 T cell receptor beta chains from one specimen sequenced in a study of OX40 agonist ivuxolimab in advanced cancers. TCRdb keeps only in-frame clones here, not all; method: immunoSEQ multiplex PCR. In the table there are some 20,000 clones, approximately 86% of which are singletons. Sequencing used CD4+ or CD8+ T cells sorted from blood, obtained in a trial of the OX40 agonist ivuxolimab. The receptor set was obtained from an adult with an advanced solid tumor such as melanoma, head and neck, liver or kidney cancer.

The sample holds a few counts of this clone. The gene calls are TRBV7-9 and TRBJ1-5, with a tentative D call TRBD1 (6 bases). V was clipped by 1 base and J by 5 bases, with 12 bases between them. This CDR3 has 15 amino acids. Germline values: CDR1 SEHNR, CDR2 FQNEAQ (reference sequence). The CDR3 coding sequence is TGTGCCAGCAGCTTAGAGGGGGTACTAGATCAGCCCCAGCATTTT. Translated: CASSLEGVLDQPQHF.

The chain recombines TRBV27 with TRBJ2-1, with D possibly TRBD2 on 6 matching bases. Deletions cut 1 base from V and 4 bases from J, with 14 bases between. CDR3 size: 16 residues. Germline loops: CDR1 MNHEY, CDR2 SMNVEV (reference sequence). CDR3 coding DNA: TGTGCCAGCAGTTTATGGTCGGGGGAGGCTTACAATGAGCAGTTCTTC. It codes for CASSLWSGEAYNEQFF.

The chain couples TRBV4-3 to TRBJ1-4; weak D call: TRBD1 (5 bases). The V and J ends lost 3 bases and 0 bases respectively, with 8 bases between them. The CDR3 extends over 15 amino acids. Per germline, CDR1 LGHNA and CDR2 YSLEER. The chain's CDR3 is CASSQDTATNEKLFF. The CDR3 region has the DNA TGCGCCAGCAGCCAGGACACCGCAACTAATGAAAAACTGTTTTTT.

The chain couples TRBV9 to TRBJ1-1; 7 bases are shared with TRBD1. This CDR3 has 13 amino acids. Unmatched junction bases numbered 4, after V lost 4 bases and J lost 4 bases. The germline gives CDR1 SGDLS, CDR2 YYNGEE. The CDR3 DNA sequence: TGTGCCAGCAGCCTCCGACAGGGCACTGAAGCTTTCTTT. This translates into CASSLRQGTEAFF.

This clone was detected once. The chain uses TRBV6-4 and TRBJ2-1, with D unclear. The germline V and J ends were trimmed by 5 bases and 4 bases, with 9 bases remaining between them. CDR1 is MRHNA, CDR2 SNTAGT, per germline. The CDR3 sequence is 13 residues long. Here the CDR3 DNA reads TGTGCCAGCAGTTCTGACATATACAATGAGCAGTTCTTC. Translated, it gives CASSSDIYNEQFF.

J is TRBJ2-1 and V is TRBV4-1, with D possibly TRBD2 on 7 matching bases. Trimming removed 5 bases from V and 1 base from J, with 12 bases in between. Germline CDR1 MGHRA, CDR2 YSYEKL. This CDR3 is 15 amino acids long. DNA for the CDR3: TGCGCCAGCAGCATGGCGGGGGCGTCCTACAATGAGCAGTTCTTC. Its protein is CASSMAGASYNEQFF.

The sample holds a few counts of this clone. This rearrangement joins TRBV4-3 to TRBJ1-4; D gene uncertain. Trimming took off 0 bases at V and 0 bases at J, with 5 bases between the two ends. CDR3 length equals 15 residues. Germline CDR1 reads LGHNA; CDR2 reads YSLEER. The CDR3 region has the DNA TGCGCCAGCAGCCAAGACAGCGCAACTAATGAAAAACTGTTTTTT. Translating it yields CASSQDSATNEKLFF.

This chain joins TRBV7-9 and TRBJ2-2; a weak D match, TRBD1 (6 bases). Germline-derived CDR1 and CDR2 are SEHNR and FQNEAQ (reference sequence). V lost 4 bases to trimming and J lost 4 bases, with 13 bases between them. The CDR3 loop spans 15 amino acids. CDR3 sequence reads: CASSSGTTSTGELFF. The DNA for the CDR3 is TGTGCCAGCAGCTCCGGGACAACCAGCACCGGGGAGCTGTTTTTT.

This CDR3 reads CASGRGVNTEAFF. The CDR3 bases are TGCGCCAGCGGACGAGGGGTGAACACTGAAGCTTTCTTT. V gene TRBV5-1 combines with J gene TRBJ1-1; possible D gene TRBD1, 5 bases. This CDR3 has 13 residues. Germline CDR1 reads SGHRS; CDR2 reads YFSETQ. Trimming took off 7 bases at V and 0 bases at J, with 10 bases between the two ends.

This CDR3 is CASMAGQNTEAFF. CDR3 nucleotide sequence: TGTGCCAGCATGGCCGGACAGAACACTGAAGCTTTCTTT. The chain employs TRBV6-5 and TRBJ1-1, with a weak D call TRBD1 (5 bases). Germline V CDR1 and CDR2: MNHEY, SVGAGI. This CDR3 is 13 amino acids long. V lost 7 bases and J 1 base, leaving 10 bases between the germline ends.

CDR3 protein: CASSPSREDRRTQYF. The CDR3 coding sequence is TGTGCCAGCAGCCCCTCCCGCGAGGACAGGCGGACCCAGTACTTC. The chain couples TRBV28 to TRBJ2-5, with 7 nucleotides matching TRBD1. The CDR3 is 15 amino acids. From germline, CDR1 is MDHEN and CDR2 SYDVKM. With 6 bases clipped from V and 7 bases from J, the junction kept 14 bases outside the gene matches.

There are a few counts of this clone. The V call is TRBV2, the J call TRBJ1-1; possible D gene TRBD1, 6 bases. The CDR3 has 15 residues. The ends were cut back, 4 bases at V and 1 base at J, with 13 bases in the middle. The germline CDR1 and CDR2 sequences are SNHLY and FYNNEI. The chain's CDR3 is CASSARSGANTEAFF. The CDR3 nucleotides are TGTGCCAGCAGTGCCCGGTCAGGGGCGAACACTGAAGCTTTCTTT. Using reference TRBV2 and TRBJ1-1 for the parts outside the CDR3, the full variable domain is EPEVTQTPSHQVTQMGQEVILRCVPISNHLYFYWYRQILGQKVEFLVSFYNNEISEKSEIFDDQFSVERPDGSNFTLKIRSTKLEDSAMYFCASSARSGANTEAFFGQGTRLTVV.

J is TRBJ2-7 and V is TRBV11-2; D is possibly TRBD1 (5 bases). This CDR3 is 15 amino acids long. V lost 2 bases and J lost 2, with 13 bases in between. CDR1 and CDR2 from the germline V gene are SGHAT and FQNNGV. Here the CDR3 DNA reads TGTGCCAGCAGCTTATCCGGTGGGGCAGCCTACGAGCAGTACTTC. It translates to CASSLSGGAAYEQYF.

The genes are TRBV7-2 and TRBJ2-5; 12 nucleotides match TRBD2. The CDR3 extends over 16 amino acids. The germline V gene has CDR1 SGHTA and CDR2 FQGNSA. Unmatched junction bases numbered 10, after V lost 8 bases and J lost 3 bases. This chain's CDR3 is CASSLAGGQTKETQYF. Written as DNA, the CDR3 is TGTGCCAGCTCTCTAGCGGGAGGGCAAACTAAAGAGACCCAGTACTTC.

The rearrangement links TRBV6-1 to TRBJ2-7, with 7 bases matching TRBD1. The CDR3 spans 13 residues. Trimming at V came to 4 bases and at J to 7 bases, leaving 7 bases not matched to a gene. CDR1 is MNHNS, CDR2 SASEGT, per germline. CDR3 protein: CASSVSGGWEQYF. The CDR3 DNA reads TGTGCCAGCAGTGTCTCAGGGGGATGGGAGCAGTACTTC.

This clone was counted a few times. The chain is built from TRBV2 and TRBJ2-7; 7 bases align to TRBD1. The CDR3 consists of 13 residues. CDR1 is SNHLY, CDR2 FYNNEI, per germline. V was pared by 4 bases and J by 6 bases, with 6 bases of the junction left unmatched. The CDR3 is CASSVGGTIEQYF. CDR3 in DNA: TGTGCCAGCAGTGTAGGGGGCACTATCGAGCAGTACTTC.

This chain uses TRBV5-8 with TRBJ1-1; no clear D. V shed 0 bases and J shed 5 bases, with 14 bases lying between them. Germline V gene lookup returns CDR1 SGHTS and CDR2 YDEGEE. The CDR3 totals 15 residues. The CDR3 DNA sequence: TGTGCCAGCAGCTTGGCCGAGGGTTTGGGGACTGAAGCTTTCTTT. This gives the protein CASSLAEGLGTEAFF. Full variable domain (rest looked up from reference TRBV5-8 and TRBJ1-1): EAGVTQSPTHLIKTRGQQATLRCSPISGHTSVYWYQQALGLGLQFLLWYDEGEERNRGNFPPRFSGRQFPNYSSELNVNALELEDSALYLCASSLAEGLGTEAFFGQGTRLTVV.

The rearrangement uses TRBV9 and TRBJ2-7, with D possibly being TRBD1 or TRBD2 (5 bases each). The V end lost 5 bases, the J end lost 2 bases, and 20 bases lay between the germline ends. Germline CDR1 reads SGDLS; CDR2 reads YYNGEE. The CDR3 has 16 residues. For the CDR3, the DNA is TGTGCCAGCAGTGCCTCTGGGGACGGAGATCCCTACGAGCAGTACTTC. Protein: CASSASGDGDPYEQYF.

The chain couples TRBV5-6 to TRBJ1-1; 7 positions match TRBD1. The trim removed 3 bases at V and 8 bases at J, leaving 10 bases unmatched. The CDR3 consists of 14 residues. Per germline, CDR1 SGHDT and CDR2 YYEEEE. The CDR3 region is CASSYVGTASEAFF. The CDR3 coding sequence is TGTGCCAGCAGCTACGTAGGGACAGCCTCCGAAGCTTTCTTT.

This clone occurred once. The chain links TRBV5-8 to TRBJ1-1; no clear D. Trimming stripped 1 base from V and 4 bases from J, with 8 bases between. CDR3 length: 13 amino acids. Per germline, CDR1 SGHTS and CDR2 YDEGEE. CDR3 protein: CASSLMAGTEAFF. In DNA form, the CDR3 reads TGTGCCAGCAGCTTGATGGCAGGCACTGAAGCTTTCTTT. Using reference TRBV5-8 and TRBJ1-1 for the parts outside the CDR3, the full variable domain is EAGVTQSPTHLIKTRGQQATLRCSPISGHTSVYWYQQALGLGLQFLLWYDEGEERNRGNFPPRFSGRQFPNYSSELNVNALELEDSALYLCASSLMAGTEAFFGQGTRLTVV.

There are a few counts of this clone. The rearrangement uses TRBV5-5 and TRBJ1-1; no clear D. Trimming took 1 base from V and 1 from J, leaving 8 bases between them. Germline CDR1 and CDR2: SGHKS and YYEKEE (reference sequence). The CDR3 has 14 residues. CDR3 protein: CASSLSWGNTEAFF. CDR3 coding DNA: TGTGCCAGCAGCTTGAGTTGGGGGAACACTGAAGCTTTCTTT.

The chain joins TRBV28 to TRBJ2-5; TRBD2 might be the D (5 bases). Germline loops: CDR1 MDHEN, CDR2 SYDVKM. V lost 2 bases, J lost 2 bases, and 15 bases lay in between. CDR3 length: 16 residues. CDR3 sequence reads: CASSLGFSREQETQYF. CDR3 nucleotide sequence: TGTGCCAGCAGTTTAGGTTTCAGTCGGGAACAAGAGACCCAGTACTTC.

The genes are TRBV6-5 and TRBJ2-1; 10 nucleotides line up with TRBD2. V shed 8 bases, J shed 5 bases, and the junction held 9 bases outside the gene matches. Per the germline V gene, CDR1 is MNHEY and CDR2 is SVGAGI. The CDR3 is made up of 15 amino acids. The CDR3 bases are TGTGCCAGCTTGAATAGCGGGAGGATCCACAATGAGCAGTTCTTC. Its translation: CASLNSGRIHNEQFF.

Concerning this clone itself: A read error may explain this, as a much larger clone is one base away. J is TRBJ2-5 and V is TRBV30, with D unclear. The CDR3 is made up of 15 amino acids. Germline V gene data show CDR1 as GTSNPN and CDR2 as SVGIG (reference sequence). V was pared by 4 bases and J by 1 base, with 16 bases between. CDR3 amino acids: CAWTVIHSPQETQYF. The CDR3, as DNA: TGTGCCTGGACCGTAATTCATAGCCCCCAAGAGACCCAGTACTTC.